At least ten counts were recorded for the clone carrying this T cell receptor beta chain. Its antigen is undetermined. The sample belongs to a study of T cells in Graves' hyperthyroidism and ophthalmopathy. General study points: In the blood, most expanded thyroid clonotypes above 0.001 appeared as well. Before onset, by a median of about six months, the model predicted ophthalmopathy.

There were TCR beta CDR3 regions amplified from RNA transcripts. A set of HTBI primers served as the primers for a first-round RT-PCR of the TCR CDR3. TCRdb redid the calling of the multiplex PCR reads with MiXCR, one entry per CDR3 protein. Here the sample spans fewer than 400,000 distinct CDR3 sequences, 11% to 15% being singletons. The junction had 12 bases not matched to a gene; V was cut back by 7 bases and J by 3 bases. The CDR3 length is 15 residues. Sequences were obtained from blood. This TCR came from a man aged 45 to 65 with Graves' ophthalmopathy. V usage is TRBV12-3 or TRBV12-4 and J usage is TRBJ2-7; TRBD1 aligns across 7 bases. CDR3 region: CASTEDRTPGYEQYF. For the CDR3, the DNA is TGTGCCAGCACCGAGGACAGGACTCCGGGCTACGAGCAGTACTTC.